Each of the 31 T cell receptor beta chains below was sequenced from the same sample in a study of T cells in Graves' hyperthyroidism and ophthalmopathy. The CDR3 regions of TCR beta were amplified from RNA transcripts. The HTBI primer set served for first-round RT-PCR of the TCR CDR3. TCRdb re-analysed the multiplex PCR reads in MiXCR, keeping a single row per CDR3 protein. Among a few hundred thousand distinct CDR3 sequences listed, roughly 21% were seen once. Material: blood. These TCRs come from a woman in her forties or fifties with Graves' hyperthyroidism.

The gene calls are TRBV7-8 and TRBJ2-1; 11 bases match TRBD2. V lost 6 bases to trimming and J lost 4 bases; unmatched junction nucleotides: 5. Germline V lookup: CDR1 SGHVS, CDR2 FQNEAQ. The CDR3 covers 15 residues. In DNA form, the CDR3 reads TGTGCCAGCAGATCGACTAGCGGGACATACAATGAGCAGTTCTTC. This sequence encodes CASRSTSGTYNEQFF.

This clonotype was seen ten or more times. The V call is TRBV7-8, the J call TRBJ2-2; 9 nucleotides line up with TRBD2. J was trimmed by 3 bases and V by 3 bases; bases with no gene match: 8. Germline CDR1 SGHVS, CDR2 FQNEAQ. This CDR3 has 17 residues. The CDR3 sequence is CASSFRGTSPYTGELFF. CDR3 nucleotide sequence: TGTGCCAGCAGCTTTCGAGGGACTAGCCCGTACACCGGGGAGCTGTTTTTT. Full variable domain (outside the CDR3, taken from reference TRBV7-8 and TRBJ2-2): GAGVSQSPRYKVAKRGQDVALRCDPISGHVSLFWYQQALGQGPEFLTYFQNEAQLDKSGLPSDRFFAERPEGSVSTLKIQRTQQEDSAVYLCASSFRGTSPYTGELFFGEGSRLTVL.

This clonotype was observed at least ten times. V is TRBV29-1 and J is TRBJ2-7; TRBD2 matches 10 bases. The germline V gene encodes CDR1 SQVTM and CDR2 ANQGSEA. The CDR3 consists of 14 residues. V lost 4 bases to trimming and J lost 1 base; unmatched junction nucleotides: 4. The CDR3 DNA reads TGCAGCGTTGCCCGTAGCGGGGGGTCCTACGAGCAGTACTTC. Translated: CSVARSGGSYEQYF.

This clonotype has only a few counts. The genes are TRBV5-1 and TRBJ1-1; D not certain. Germline values: CDR1 SGHRS, CDR2 YFSETQ. V dropped 0 bases and J dropped 11 bases, with 11 bases sitting between them. This CDR3 region has 12 residues. The CDR3 reads CASSLAGRAAFF. DNA of the CDR3: TGCGCCAGCAGCTTGGCAGGTAGGGCTGCTTTCTTT.

This clonotype was seen a few times. The chain employs TRBV5-1 and TRBJ2-2; 12 nucleotides line up with TRBD2. The CDR3 contains 17 residues. The germline V gene has CDR1 SGHRS and CDR2 YFSETQ. V lost 4 bases and J lost 2; bases outside the gene matches: 6. The CDR3 bases are TGCGCCAGCAGCAAAACTAGCGGGGGGACCAACACCGGGGAGCTGTTTTTT. Translated: CASSKTSGGTNTGELFF.

The CDR3 loop reads CASSLGQGAGNTGELFF. The CDR3 DNA sequence: TGCGCCAGCAGCTTGGGACAGGGCGCTGGGAACACCGGGGAGCTGTTTTTT. The gene calls are TRBV5-1 and TRBJ2-2; 7 nucleotides align to TRBD1. CDR1 is SGHRS and CDR2 is YFSETQ in the germline V gene. V gave up 0 bases and J gave up 1 base; unmatched junction bases: 6. This CDR3 is 17 amino acids long. The entire variable domain, with the rest obtained from reference TRBV5-1 and TRBJ2-2, is as follows: KAGVTQTPRYLIKTRGQQVTLSCSPISGHRSVSWYQQTPGQGLQFLFEYFSETQRNKGNFPGRFSGRQFSNSRSEMNVSTLELGDSALYLCASSLGQGAGNTGELFFGEGSRLTVL.

The sample holds many counts of this clonotype. V gene TRBV11-2 combines with J gene TRBJ2-4; possibly TRBD1 for D (5 bases). The germline gives CDR1 SGHAT, CDR2 FQNNGV. There are 15 residues in the CDR3. Deletions cut 3 bases from V and 5 bases from J, with 14 bases between. CDR3 nucleotides: TGTGCCAGCAGCTTGGGGCCTTCCGACCAAAACATTCAGTACTTC. Amino acid sequence: CASSLGPSDQNIQYF.

This chain connects TRBV28 to TRBJ2-1, with D possibly being TRBD2 (6 bases). Per germline, CDR1 MDHEN and CDR2 SYDVKM. The CDR3 runs to 18 residues. The V gene lost 4 bases and the J gene lost 0 bases, with 19 bases spanning the gap. The CDR3 coding sequence is TGTGCCAGCAGTTCCCAGGAACTAGCAGGTAGCTCCTACAATGAGCAGTTCTTC. Translated: CASSSQELAGSSYNEQFF.

This clonotype was seen repeatedly, ten times or more. This chain uses TRBV14 with TRBJ2-1; 7 bases align to TRBD2. Germline CDR1 reads SGHDN; CDR2 reads FVKESK. The CDR3 sequence is 13 residues long. Losses at the gene ends were 5 bases for V and 7 bases for J; bases not matched to a gene: 5. The CDR3 DNA follows: TGTGCCAGCAGCAAGGGACTACCGAATGAGCAGTTCTTC. Encoded protein: CASSKGLPNEQFF.

As DNA, the CDR3 is TGCAGTGCGGTCCTGACAGGGATGAGGACCTACGAGCAGTACTTC. Translation gives CSAVLTGMRTYEQYF. This chain connects TRBV20-1 to TRBJ2-7; 7 bases map to TRBD1. Germline CDR1 DFQATT, CDR2 SNEGSKA (reference sequence). CDR3 length: 15 amino acids. Trimming took 6 bases from V and 2 from J; bases not matched to a gene: 13.

This clonotype was picked up one time. The chain recombines TRBV18 with TRBJ2-1; D remains ambiguous. This CDR3 region has 13 residues. Between the trimmed V and J ends, which lost 3 bases and 8 bases, there was a span of 11 bases. The germline V gene encodes CDR1 KGHSH and CDR2 LQKENI. For the CDR3, the DNA is TGTGCCAGCTCACCCCTCCCCGTGCATGAGCAGTTCTTC. Translation: CASSPLPVHEQFF.

This chain joins TRBV7-3 and TRBJ2-1, with a weak D call TRBD1 (6 bases). Germline CDR1 SGHTA, CDR2 FQGTGA. The CDR3 consists of 14 residues. Trimming cost V 4 bases and J 6 bases, with 13 bases left between them. The DNA of the CDR3 is TGTGCCAGCAGCTCTGGGACATTCCCCAATGAGCAGTTCTTC. Translating gives CASSSGTFPNEQFF.

This clonotype was detected only a few times. Written as DNA, the CDR3 is TGCAGTGCTAGAGATCCGGGGGGCGCCTATAATTCACCCCTCCACTTT. This translates into CSARDPGGAYNSPLHF. The V and J genes are TRBV20-1 and TRBJ1-6; perhaps TRBD1 as D (6 bases). V was pared by 0 bases and J by 2 bases, with 11 bases between. CDR3 length equals 16 residues. Per germline, CDR1 DFQATT and CDR2 SNEGSKA (reference sequence).

The chain carries TRBV30 and TRBJ2-2; D is uncertain. This CDR3 has 14 amino acids. V lost 2 bases, J lost 2 bases, and 9 bases lay in between. CDR1 and CDR2 from the germline V gene are GTSNPN and SVGIG (reference sequence). CDR3 region: CAWSYLTNTGELFF. The CDR3 DNA reads TGTGCCTGGAGTTACTTGACTAACACCGGGGAGCTGTTTTTT.

In its sample, this clonotype was seen many times. The chain joins TRBV7-2 to TRBJ2-1; the match to TRBD2 covers 7 bases. CDR3 size: 15 residues. Germline V lookup: CDR1 SGHTA, CDR2 FQGNSA. V lost 6 bases, J lost 5 bases, and 10 bases stayed unmatched. The CDR3: CASRGGLLINNEQFF. DNA of the CDR3: TGTGCCAGCAGGGGGGGACTACTCATAAACAATGAGCAGTTCTTC.

This clonotype has at least ten counts. J is TRBJ2-2 and V is TRBV2, with unresolved D. V was pared by 5 bases and J by 2 bases, with 9 bases between. The germline CDR1 and CDR2 sequences are SNHLY and FYNNEI. The CDR3 contains 14 residues. The CDR3 protein is CASSSKRNTGELFF. The DNA for the CDR3 is TGTGCCAGCAGTTCTAAGCGCAACACCGGGGAGCTGTTTTTT.

The J gene is TRBJ1-5, the V gene TRBV6-1; D possibly corresponds to TRBD1 (5 bases). Trimming shortened V by 0 bases and J by 1 base, and 7 bases separated the two germline ends. Germline assignment: CDR1 MNHNS and CDR2 SASEGT. The CDR3 is made up of 15 amino acids. The CDR3 reads CASSEAGTSNQPQHF. The CDR3, as DNA: TGTGCCAGCAGTGAAGCCGGGACCAGCAATCAGCCCCAGCATTTT.

This clonotype showed up many times. The genes are TRBV7-2 and TRBJ1-5; D call uncertain. V was clipped by 4 bases and J by 2 bases, with 9 bases between them. Germline V gene data show CDR1 as SGHTA and CDR2 as FQGNSA. This CDR3 has 14 residues. In DNA form, the CDR3 reads TGTGCCAGCAGCTATATTGGCCGCAATCAGCCCCAGCATTTT. The encoded protein is CASSYIGRNQPQHF.

This chain joins TRBV29-1 and TRBJ1-1; tentative D call: TRBD1 (6 bases). Trimming removed 7 bases from V and 1 base from J, with 13 bases in between. This CDR3 comprises 13 residues. Germline V gene lookup returns CDR1 SQVTM and CDR2 ANQGSEA. The CDR3 is CSARPGANTEAFF. CDR3 DNA sequence: TGCAGCGCCCGGCCGGGGGCGAACACTGAAGCTTTCTTT.

There are many counts of this clonotype. This sequence joins TRBV2 and TRBJ1-2; D is perhaps TRBD1 (5 bases). Per germline, CDR1 SNHLY and CDR2 FYNNEI. The CDR3 consists of 17 residues. Trimming removed 4 bases at V and 1 base at J, with 19 bases between. In DNA form, the CDR3 reads TGTGCCAGCAGTGCGGGACTGGGAATGGGAATTAACTATGGCTACACCTTC. This sequence encodes CASSAGLGMGINYGYTF.

This clonotype was found many times. The V and J genes are TRBV2 and TRBJ2-7; TRBD1 aligns across 8 bases. Trimming at V came to 4 bases and at J to 2 bases, leaving 4 bases not matched to a gene. CDR3 length equals 14 residues. Germline CDR1 SNHLY, CDR2 FYNNEI. CDR3 amino acids: CASSVQGVPYEQYF. The CDR3 bases are TGTGCCAGCAGTGTACAGGGGGTTCCCTACGAGCAGTACTTC.

This clonotype was picked up a small number of times. A junction boundary mismatches the germline segment, possibly from a read error. J is TRBJ2-5 and V is TRBV28, with D possibly matching TRBD1 (6 bases). The CDR3 has 15 residues. From germline, CDR1 is MDHEN and CDR2 SYDVKM. The CDR3 region is CATSDRDRTQETQYF. The CDR3 DNA reads as TGTGCCACCAGTGATCGTGACAGGACCCAAGAGACCCAGTACTTC. Complete variable domain (other parts from reference TRBV28 and TRBJ2-5): DVKVTQSSRYLVKRTGEKVFLECVQDMDHENMFWYRQDPGLGLRLIYFSYDVKMKEKGDIPEGYSVSREKKERFSLILESASTNQTSMYLCATSDRDRTQETQYFGPGTRLLVL.

Only a few counts were recorded for this clonotype. The chain links TRBV5-1 to TRBJ1-1, with no clear D. V dropped 5 bases and J dropped 1 base, with 9 bases sitting between them. CDR3 length: 13 residues. Germline-derived CDR1 and CDR2 are SGHRS and YFSETQ. The CDR3 DNA reads TGCGCCAGCAGAGACGCTACGAACACTGAAGCTTTCTTT. Amino acid sequence: CASRDATNTEAFF. Full variable domain (rest looked up from reference TRBV5-1 and TRBJ1-1): KAGVTQTPRYLIKTRGQQVTLSCSPISGHRSVSWYQQTPGQGLQFLFEYFSETQRNKGNFPGRFSGRQFSNSRSEMNVSTLELGDSALYLCASRDATNTEAFFGQGTRLTVV.

Many counts were recorded for this clonotype. V is TRBV29-1 and J is TRBJ1-5, with D possibly matching TRBD1 (5 bases). The CDR3 is made up of 14 amino acids. V dropped 7 bases and J dropped 3 bases, with 16 bases sitting between them. Germline V gene data show CDR1 as SQVTM and CDR2 as ANQGSEA. The DNA of the CDR3 is TGCAGCGCCCGCGGGGGGGGAGACAATCAGCCCCAGCATTTT. The encoded protein is CSARGGGDNQPQHF. Combining the CDR3 with reference TRBV29-1 and TRBJ1-5 gives the whole variable domain SAVISQKPSRDICQRGTSLTIQCQVDSQVTMMFWYRQQPGQSLTLIATANQGSEATYESGFVIDKFPISRPNLTFSTLTVSNMSPEDSSIYLCSARGGGDNQPQHFGDGTRLSIL.

Only a few counts were recorded for this clonotype. Since a much larger clone is just one base distant, this may be a read error. V and J are TRBV6-9 and TRBJ2-7, with 8 positions matching TRBD1. The length of the CDR3 is 17 residues. Per germline, CDR1 MNHGY and CDR2 SVAAGI. CDR3 residues: CVSSYQQGGSSSYEQYF. The CDR3 DNA reads as TGTGTCAGCAGTTACCAACAGGGGGGATCCTCCTCCTACGAGCAGTACTTC.

This clonotype was counted at least ten times. The rearrangement uses TRBV7-2 and TRBJ2-2; 8 bases agree with TRBD2. V was clipped by 5 bases and J by 0 bases; unmatched bases: 8. CDR3 length: 17 amino acids. Germline V gene data show CDR1 as SGHTA and CDR2 as FQGNSA. The DNA of the CDR3 is TGTGCCAGCAGCCCTCCCCGGGGGGGGGCGAACACCGGGGAGCTGTTTTTT. Translating it yields CASSPPRGGANTGELFF.

This clonotype was observed many times. The V call is TRBV29-1, the J call TRBJ2-7; 9 bases line up with TRBD2. Germline CDR1 and CDR2: SQVTM and ANQGSEA. V trimming: 1 base; J trimming: 4 bases; junction bases outside the gene matches: 8. This CDR3 is 15 amino acids long. The chain's CDR3 is CSVEAPIAGDYEQYF. In DNA, the CDR3 is TGCAGCGTTGAAGCTCCGATAGCGGGGGATTACGAGCAGTACTTC.

The chain employs TRBV4-1 and TRBJ2-1; 10 nucleotides agree with TRBD1. CDR1 is MGHRA, CDR2 YSYEKL, per germline. The CDR3 has 15 residues. V was pared by 4 bases and J by 6 bases, with 6 bases of the junction left unmatched. For the CDR3, the DNA is TGCGCCAGCAGCCTTGGACAGGGGGTTCTCAATGAGCAGTTCTTC. Translated: CASSLGQGVLNEQFF.

The chain couples TRBV19 to TRBJ2-1, with 11 bases that match TRBD2. Per the germline V gene, CDR1 is LNHDA and CDR2 is SQIVND (reference sequence). The CDR3 length is 15 residues. J was trimmed by 9 bases and V by 7 bases; bases with no gene match: 11. The CDR3 reads CASNPPGSGRVEQFF. In nucleotides, the CDR3 is TGTGCCAGTAACCCCCCCGGTAGCGGGAGGGTTGAGCAGTTCTTC. Full variable domain (missing parts from reference TRBV19 and TRBJ2-1): DGGITQSPKYLFRKEGQNVTLSCEQNLNHDAMYWYRQDPGQGLRLIYYSQIVNDFQKGDIAEGYSVSREKKESFPLTVTSAQKNPTAFYLCASNPPGSGRVEQFFGPGTRLTVL.

There are many counts of this clonotype. Relative to the germline gene, one junction end is altered; a read error may explain this. The V gene is TRBV2, the J gene TRBJ2-1, with 7 bases lining up with TRBD1. Germline V gene sequence: CDR1 SNHLY, CDR2 FYNNEI. The CDR3 loop spans 15 amino acids. The DNA for the CDR3 is TGTGCCAGCAGCGAAGACAGGGTGAGCTACAATGAGCAGTTCTTC. This gives the protein CASSEDRVSYNEQFF.

The rearrangement links TRBV28 to TRBJ1-5; D ambiguous. V was clipped by 5 bases and J by 4 bases, with 6 bases between them. This CDR3 contains 12 residues. Germline V gene sequence: CDR1 MDHEN, CDR2 SYDVKM. CDR3 DNA sequence: TGTGCCAGCAGTACCAGTAATCAGCCCCAGCATTTT. Translation gives CASSTSNQPQHF.